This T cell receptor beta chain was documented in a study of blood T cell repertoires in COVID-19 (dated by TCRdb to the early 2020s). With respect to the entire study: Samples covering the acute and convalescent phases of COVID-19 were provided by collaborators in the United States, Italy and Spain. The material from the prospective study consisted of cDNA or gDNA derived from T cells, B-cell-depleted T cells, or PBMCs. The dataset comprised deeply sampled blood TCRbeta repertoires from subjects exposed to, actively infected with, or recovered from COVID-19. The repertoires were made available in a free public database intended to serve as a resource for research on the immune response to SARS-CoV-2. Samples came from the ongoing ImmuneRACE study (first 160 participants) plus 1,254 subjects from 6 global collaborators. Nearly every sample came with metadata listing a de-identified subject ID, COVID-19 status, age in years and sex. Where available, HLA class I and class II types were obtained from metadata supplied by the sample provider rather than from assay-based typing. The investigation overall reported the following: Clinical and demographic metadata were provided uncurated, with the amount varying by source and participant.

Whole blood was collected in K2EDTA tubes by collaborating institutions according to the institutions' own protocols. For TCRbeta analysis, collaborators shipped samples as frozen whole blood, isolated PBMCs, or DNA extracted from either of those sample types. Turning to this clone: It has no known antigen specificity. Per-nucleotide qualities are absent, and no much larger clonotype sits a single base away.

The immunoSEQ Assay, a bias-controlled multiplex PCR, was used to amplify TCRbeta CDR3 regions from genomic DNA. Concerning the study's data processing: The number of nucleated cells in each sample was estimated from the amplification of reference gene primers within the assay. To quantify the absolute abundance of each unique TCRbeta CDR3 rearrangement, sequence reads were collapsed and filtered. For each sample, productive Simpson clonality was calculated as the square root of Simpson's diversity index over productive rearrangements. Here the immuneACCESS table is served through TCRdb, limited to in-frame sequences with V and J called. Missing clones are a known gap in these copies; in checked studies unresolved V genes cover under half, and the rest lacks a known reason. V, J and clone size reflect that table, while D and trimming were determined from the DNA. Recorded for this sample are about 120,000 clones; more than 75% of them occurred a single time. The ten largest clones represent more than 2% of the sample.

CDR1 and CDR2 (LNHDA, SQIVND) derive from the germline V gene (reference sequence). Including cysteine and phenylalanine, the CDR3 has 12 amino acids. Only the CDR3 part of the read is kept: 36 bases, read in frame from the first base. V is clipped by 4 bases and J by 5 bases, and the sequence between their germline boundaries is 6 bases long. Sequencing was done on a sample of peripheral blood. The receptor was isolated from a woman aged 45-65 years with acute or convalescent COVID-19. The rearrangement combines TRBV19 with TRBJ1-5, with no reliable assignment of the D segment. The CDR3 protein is CASSRTYQPQHF. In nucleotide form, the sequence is TGTGCCAGTAGTAGGACTTATCAGCCCCAGCATTTT.